Included here is one TCR beta chain sequence, with context. The data originate from a study of Ad26.COV2.S vaccination and SARS-CoV-2 variants. CDR1 is SGHAT and CDR2 is FQNNGV in the germline V gene. The CDR3 is 13 residues long. The V and J ends lost 3 bases and 9 bases respectively, with 13 bases between them. Assay: immunoSEQ multiplex PCR; the TCRdb copy retains only in-frame clones and omits some. The sample contains about 350,000 clones, about 85% of which appear only once. Treatment reported: some 20 received Ad26.COV2.S at low or high dose, single or two shots; a few received placebo; per-sample allocation not given. After the first vaccine or placebo injection, samples were drawn on day 63.

The sequence came from a person between 18 and 65 years old who received the Ad26.COV2.S COVID-19 vaccine or a placebo. This chain links TRBV11-2 with TRBJ2-3; a possible D gene is TRBD2 (6 bases). This material consisted of peripheral blood, taken in a trial of Ad26.COV2.S vaccine versus placebo. CDR3: CASSFQGLPTQYF. The CDR3, as DNA: TGTGCCAGCAGCTTCCAGGGACTTCCAACGCAGTATTTT.